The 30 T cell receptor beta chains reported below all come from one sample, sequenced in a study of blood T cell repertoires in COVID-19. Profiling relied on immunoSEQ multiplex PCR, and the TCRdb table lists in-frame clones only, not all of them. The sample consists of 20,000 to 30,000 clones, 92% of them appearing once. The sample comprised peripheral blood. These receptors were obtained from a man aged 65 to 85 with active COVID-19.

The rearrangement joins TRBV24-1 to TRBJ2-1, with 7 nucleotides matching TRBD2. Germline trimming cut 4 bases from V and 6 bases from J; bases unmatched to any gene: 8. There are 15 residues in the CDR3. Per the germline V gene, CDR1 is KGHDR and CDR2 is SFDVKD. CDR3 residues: CATSDTGTKVNEQFF. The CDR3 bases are TGTGCCACCAGTGACACCGGGACTAAAGTCAATGAGCAGTTCTTC.

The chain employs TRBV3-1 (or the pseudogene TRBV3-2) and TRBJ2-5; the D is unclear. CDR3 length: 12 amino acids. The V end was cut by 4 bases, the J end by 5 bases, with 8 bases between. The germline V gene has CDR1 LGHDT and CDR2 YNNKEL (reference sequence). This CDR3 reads CASSPRRETQYF. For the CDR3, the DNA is TGTGCCAGCAGCCCACGGCGGGAGACCCAGTACTTC.

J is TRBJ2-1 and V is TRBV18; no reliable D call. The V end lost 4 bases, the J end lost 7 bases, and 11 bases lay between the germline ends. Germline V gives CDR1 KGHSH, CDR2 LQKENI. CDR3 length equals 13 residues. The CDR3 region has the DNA TGTGCCAGCTCACTCGTGACATCGAATGAGCAGTTCTTC. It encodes CASSLVTSNEQFF.

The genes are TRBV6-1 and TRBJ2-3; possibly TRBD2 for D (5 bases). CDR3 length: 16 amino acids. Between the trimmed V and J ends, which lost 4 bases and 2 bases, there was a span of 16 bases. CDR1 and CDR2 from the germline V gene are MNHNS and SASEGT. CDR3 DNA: TGTGCCAGCAGTGGAAGGACTGGCCGGACCACAGATACGCAGTATTTT. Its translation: CASSGRTGRTTDTQYF.

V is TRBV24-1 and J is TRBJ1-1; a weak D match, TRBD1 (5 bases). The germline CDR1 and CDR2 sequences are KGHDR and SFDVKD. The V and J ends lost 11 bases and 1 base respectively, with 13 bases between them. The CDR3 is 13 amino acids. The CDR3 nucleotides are TGTGCCAAGGAGCACAGGACGAACACTGAAGCTTTCTTT. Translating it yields CAKEHRTNTEAFF.

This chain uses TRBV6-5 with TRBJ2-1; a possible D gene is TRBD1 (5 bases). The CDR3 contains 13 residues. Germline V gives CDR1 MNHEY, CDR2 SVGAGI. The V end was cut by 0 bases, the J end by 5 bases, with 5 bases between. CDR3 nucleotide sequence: TGTGCCAGCAGTTACTCCAGGGACAATGAGCAGTTCTTC. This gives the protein CASSYSRDNEQFF.

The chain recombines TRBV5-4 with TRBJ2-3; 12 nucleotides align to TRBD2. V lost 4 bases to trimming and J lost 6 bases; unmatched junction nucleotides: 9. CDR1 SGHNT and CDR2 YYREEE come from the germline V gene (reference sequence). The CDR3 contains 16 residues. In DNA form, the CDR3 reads TGTGCCAGCAGCCTGCCTCTAGCGGGAGGGCGTGATACGCAGTATTTT. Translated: CASSLPLAGGRDTQYF.

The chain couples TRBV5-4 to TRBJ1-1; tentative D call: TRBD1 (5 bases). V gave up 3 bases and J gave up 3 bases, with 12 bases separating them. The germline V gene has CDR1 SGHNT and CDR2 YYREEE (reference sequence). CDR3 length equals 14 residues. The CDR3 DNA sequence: TGTGCCAGCAGCTACGCAGGGAGGTACACTGAAGCTTTCTTT. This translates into CASSYAGRYTEAFF. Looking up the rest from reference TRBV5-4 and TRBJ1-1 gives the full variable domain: ETGVTQSPTHLIKTRGQQVTLRCSSQSGHNTVSWYQQALGQGPQFIFQYYREEENGRGNFPPRFSGLQFPNYSSELNVNALELDDSALYLCASSYAGRYTEAFFGQGTRLTVV.

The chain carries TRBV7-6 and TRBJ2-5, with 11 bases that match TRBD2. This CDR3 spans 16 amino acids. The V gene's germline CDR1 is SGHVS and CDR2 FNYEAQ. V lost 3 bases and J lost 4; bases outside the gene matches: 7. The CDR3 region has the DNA TGTGCCAGCAGCTTTCGGATAGCGGGAGGGCCAGAGACCCAGTACTTC. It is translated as CASSFRIAGGPETQYF. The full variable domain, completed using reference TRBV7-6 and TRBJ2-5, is GAGVSQSPRYKVTKRGQDVALRCDPISGHVSLYWYRQALGQGPEFLTYFNYEAQQDKSGLPNDRFSAERPEGSISTLTIQRTEQRDSAMYRCASSFRIAGGPETQYFGPGTRLLVL.

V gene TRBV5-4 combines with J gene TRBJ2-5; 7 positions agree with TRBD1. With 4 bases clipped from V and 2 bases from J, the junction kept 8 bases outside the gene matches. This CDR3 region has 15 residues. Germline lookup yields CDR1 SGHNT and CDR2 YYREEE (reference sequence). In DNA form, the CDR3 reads TGTGCCAGCAGCGCGACGACAGGGCTGCAAGAGACCCAGTACTTC. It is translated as CASSATTGLQETQYF.

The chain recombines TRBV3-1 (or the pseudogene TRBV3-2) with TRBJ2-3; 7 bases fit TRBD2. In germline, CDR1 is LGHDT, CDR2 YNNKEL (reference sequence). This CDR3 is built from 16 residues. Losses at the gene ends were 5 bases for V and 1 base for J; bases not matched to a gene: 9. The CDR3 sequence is CASSAQLAIRTDTQYF. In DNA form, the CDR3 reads TGTGCCAGCAGCGCTCAACTAGCGATCCGCACAGATACGCAGTATTTT.

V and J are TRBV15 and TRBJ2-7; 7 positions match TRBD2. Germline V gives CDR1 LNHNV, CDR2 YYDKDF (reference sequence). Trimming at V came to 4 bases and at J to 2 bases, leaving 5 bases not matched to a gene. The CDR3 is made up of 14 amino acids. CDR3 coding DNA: TGTGCCACCAGCATAAAGCGGGGAGCCTACGAGCAGTACTTC. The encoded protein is CATSIKRGAYEQYF.

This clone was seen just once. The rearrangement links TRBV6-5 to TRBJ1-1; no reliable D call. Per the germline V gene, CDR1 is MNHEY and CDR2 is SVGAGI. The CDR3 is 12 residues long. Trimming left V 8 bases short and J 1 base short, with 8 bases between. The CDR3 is CASQVSNTEAFF. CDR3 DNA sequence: TGTGCCAGCCAGGTCTCGAACACTGAAGCTTTCTTT.

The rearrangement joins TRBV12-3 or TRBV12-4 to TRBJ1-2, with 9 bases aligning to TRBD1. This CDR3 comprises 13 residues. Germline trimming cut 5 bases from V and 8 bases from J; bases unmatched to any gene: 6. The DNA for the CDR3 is TGTGCCAGCAGTCAGCGACAGGGGGGCGGCTACACCTTC. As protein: CASSQRQGGGYTF.

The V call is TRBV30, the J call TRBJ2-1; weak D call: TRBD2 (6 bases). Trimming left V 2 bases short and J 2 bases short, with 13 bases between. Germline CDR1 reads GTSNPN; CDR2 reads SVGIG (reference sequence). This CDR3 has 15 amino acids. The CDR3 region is CAWSRLARAYNEQFF. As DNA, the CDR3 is TGTGCCTGGAGTCGGCTAGCGAGGGCCTACAATGAGCAGTTCTTC.

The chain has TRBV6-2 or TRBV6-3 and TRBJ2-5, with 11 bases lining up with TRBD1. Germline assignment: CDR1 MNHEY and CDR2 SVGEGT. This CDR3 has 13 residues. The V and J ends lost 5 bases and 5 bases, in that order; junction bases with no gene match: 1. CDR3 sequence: CASSRDRGETQYF. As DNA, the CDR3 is TGTGCCAGCAGTAGGGACAGGGGGGAGACCCAGTACTTC.

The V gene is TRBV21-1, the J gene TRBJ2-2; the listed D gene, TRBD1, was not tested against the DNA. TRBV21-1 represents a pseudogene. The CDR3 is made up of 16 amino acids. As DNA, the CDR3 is TGTGCCAGCAGCAACGGACAGAGGTCGAACACCGGGGAGCTGTTTTTT. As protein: CASSNGQRSNTGELFF.

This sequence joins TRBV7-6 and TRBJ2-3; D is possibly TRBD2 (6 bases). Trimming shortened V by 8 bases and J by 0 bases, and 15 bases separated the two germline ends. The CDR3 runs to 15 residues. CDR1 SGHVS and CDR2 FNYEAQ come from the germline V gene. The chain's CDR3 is CASHWREGSTDTQYF. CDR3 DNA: TGTGCCAGCCATTGGCGGGAAGGGAGCACAGATACGCAGTATTTT.

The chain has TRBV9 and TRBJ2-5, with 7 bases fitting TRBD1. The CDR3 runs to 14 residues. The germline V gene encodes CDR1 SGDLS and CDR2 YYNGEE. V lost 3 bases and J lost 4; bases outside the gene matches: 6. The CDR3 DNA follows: TGTGCCAGCAGCGAAAGACAGGGAGTAGAGACCCAGTACTTC. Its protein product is CASSERQGVETQYF.

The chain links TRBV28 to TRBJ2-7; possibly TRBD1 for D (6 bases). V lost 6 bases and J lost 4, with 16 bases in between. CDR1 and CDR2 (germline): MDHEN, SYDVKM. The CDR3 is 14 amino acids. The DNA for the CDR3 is TGTGCCAGCAGCCACTCAGGGGCGTCTTACGAGCAGTACTTC. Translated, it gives CASSHSGASYEQYF. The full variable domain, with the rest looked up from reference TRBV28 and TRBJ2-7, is DVKVTQSSRYLVKRTGEKVFLECVQDMDHENMFWYRQDPGLGLRLIYFSYDVKMKEKGDIPEGYSVSREKKERFSLILESASTNQTSMYLCASSHSGASYEQYFGPGTRLTVT.

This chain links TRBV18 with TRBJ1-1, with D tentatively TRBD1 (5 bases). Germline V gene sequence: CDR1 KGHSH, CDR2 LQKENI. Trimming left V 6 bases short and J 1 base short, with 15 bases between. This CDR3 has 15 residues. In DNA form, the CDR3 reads TGTGCCAGCTCCCTACAAGGGGCAGCGAACACTGAAGCTTTCTTT. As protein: CASSLQGAANTEAFF. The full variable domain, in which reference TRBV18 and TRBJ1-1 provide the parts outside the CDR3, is NAGVMQNPRHLVRRRGQEARLRCSPMKGHSHVYWYRQLPEEGLKFMVYLQKENIIDESGMPKERFSAEFPKEGPSILRIQQVVRGDSAAYFCASSLQGAANTEAFFGQGTRLTVV.

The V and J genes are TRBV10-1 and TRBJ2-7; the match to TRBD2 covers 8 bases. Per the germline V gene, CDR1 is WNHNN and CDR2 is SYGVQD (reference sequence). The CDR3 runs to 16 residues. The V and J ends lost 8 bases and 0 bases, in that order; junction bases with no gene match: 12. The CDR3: CASRPIRGGHSYEQYF. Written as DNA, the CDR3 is TGCGCCAGCCGCCCAATCCGGGGGGGCCACTCCTACGAGCAGTACTTC.

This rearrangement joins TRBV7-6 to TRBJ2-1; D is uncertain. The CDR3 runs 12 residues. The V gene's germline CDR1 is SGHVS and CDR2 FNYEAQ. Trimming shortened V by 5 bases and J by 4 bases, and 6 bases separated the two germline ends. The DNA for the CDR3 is TGTGCCAGCAGCCCAAATTACAATGAGCAGTTCTTC. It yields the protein CASSPNYNEQFF.

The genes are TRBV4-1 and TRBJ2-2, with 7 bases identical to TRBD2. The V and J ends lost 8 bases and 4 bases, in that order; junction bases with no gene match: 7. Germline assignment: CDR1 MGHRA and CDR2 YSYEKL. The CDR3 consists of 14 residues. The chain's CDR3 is CASAFGEGTGELFF. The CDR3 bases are TGCGCCAGCGCTTTCGGGGAGGGCACCGGGGAGCTGTTTTTT.

CDR3 loop: CASSLGGINEKLFF. DNA of the CDR3: TGTGCCAGCAGCTTGGGAGGTATTAATGAAAAACTGTTTTTT. The rearrangement links TRBV7-9 to TRBJ1-4; no clear D. V was clipped by 3 bases and J by 4 bases, with 9 bases between them. Looked up from germline, CDR1 is SEHNR and CDR2 is FQNEAQ (reference sequence). The CDR3 consists of 14 residues.

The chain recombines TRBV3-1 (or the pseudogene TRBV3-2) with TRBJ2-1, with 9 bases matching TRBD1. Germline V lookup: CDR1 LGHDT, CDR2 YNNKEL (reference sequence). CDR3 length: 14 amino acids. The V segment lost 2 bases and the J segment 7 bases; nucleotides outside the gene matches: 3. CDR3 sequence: CASSQNRGPNEQFF. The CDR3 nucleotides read TGTGCCAGCAGCCAAAACAGGGGGCCGAATGAGCAGTTCTTC.

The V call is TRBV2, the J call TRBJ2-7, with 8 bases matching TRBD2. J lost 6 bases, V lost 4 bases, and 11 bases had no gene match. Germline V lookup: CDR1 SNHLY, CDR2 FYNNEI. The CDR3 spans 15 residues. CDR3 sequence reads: CASSGPETGGGEQYF. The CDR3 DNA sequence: TGTGCCAGCAGTGGACCCGAAACGGGAGGGGGCGAGCAGTACTTC. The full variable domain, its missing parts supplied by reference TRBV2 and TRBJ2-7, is EPEVTQTPSHQVTQMGQEVILRCVPISNHLYFYWYRQILGQKVEFLVSFYNNEISEKSEIFDDQFSVERPDGSNFTLKIRSTKLEDSAMYFCASSGPETGGGEQYFGPGTRLTVT.

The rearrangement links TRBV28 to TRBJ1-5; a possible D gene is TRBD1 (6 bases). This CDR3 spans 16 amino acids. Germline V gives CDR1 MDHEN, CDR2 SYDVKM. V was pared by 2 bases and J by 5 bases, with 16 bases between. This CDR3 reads CASSLDRRLTYQPQHF. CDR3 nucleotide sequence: TGTGCCAGCAGTTTAGACAGGCGCTTAACCTATCAGCCCCAGCATTTT.

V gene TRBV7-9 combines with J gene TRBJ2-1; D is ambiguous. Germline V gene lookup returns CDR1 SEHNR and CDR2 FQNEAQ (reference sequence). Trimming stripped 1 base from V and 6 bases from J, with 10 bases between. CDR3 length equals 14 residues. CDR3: CASSLGVSPNEQFF. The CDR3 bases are TGTGCCAGCAGCTTAGGCGTTAGCCCCAATGAGCAGTTCTTC.

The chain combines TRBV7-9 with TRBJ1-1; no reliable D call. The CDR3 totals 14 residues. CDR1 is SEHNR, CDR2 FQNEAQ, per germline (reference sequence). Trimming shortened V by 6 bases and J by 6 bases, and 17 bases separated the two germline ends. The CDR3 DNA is TGTGCCAGCAGTTATAGTACCCGCGGCCCTGAAGCTTTCTTT. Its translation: CASSYSTRGPEAFF. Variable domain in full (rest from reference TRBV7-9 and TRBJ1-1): DTGVSQNPRHKITKRGQNVTFRCDPISEHNRLYWYRQTLGQGPEFLTYFQNEAQLEKSRLLSDRFSAERPKGSFSTLEIQRTEQGDSAMYLCASSYSTRGPEAFFGQGTRLTVV.